This T cell receptor (beta chain) was observed in a study of blood T cell repertoires in COVID-19. Study context: In each case, the material was cDNA or gDNA derived from T cells, B-cell-depleted T cells, or PBMCs.

Clones were sequenced by immunoSEQ multiplex PCR, and TCRdb holds only the in-frame ones, with some missing. Counted here are hundreds of thousands of clones, roughly nine tenths occurring once; the ten biggest clones make up roughly 3%. The CDR3 spans 16 residues. Germline-derived CDR1 and CDR2 are SGDLS and YYNGEE. The V and J ends lost 0 bases and 4 bases respectively, with 16 bases between them. Participants were placed into cohorts based on the clinical history they reported. The sequence derives from a woman under 40 who had recovered from COVID-19. Sequencing was performed on PBMCs or T cells enriched from blood (not recorded which). The chain carries TRBV9 and TRBJ1-1; TRBD1 might be the D (6 bases). The CDR3 sequence: CASSVGIGGGGTEAFF. The CDR3 DNA is TGTGCCAGCAGCGTAGGGATCGGGGGCGGGGGCACTGAAGCTTTCTTT.